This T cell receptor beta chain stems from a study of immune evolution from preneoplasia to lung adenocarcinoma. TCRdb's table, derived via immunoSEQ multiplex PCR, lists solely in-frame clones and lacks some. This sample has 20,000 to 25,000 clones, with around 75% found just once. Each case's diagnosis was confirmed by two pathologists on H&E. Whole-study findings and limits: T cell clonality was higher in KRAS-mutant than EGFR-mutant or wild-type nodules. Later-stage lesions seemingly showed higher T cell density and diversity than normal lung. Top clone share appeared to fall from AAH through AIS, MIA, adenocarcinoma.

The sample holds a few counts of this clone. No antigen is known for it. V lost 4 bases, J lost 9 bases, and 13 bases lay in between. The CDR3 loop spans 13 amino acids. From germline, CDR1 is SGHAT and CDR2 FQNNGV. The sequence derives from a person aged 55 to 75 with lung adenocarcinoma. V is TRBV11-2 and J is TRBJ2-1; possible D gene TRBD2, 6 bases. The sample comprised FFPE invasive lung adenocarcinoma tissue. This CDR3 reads CASSSSKGGEQFF. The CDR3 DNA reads TGTGCCAGCAGCTCCTCTAAGGGAGGTGAGCAGTTCTTC.